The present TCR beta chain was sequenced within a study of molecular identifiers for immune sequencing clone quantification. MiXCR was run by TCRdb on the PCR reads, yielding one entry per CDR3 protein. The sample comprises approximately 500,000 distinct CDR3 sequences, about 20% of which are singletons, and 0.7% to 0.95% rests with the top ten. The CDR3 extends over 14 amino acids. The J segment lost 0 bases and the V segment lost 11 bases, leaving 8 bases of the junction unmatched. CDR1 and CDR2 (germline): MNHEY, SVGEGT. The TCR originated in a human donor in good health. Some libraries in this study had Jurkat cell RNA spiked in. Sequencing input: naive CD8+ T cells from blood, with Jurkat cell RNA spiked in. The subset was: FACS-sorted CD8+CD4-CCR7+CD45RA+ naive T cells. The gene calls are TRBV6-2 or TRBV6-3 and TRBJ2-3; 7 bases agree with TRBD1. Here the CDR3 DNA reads TGTGCCGGCTCGGGACAGACGAGCACAGATACGCAGTATTTT. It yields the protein CAGSGQTSTDTQYF.